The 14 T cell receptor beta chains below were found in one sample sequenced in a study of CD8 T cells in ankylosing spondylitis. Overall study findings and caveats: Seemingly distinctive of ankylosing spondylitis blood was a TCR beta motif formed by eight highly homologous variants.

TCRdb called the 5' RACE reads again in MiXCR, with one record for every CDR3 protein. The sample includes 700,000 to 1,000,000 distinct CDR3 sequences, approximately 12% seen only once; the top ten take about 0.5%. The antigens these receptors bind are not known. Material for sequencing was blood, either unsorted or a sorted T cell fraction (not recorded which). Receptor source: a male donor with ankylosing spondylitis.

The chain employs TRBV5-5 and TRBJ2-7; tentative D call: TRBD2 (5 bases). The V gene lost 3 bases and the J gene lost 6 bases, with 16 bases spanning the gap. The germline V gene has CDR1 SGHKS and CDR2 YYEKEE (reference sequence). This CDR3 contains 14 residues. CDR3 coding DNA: TGTGCCAGCAGCTCCGGGGTCCTCTTCCTCGAGCAGTACTTC. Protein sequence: CASSSGVLFLEQYF.

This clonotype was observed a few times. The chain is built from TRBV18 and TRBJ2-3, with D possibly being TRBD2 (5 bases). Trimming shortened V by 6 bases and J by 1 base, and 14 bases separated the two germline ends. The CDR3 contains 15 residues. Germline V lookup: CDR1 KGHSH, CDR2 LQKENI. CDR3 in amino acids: CASSQEGLGTDTQYF. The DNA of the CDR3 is TGTGCCAGCTCTCAAGAGGGCCTTGGCACAGATACGCAGTATTTT.

CDR3: CASSLSPPGLAGYEQYF. For the CDR3, the DNA is TGTGCCAGCAGTTTATCCCCGCCGGGACTAGCGGGATACGAGCAGTACTTC. The gene calls are TRBV27 and TRBJ2-7; 13 bases map to TRBD2. Germline V gives CDR1 MNHEY, CDR2 SMNVEV (reference sequence). Trimming cost V 0 bases and J 4 bases; bases outside gene matches: 6. The CDR3 runs 17 residues.

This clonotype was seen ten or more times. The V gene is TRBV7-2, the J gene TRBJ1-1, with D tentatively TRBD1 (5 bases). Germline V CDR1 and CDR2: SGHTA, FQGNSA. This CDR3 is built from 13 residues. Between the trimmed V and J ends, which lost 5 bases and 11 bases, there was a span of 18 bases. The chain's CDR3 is CASSPGPTTMAFF. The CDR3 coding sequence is TGTGCCAGCAGCCCGGGACCTACAACAATGGCTTTCTTT.

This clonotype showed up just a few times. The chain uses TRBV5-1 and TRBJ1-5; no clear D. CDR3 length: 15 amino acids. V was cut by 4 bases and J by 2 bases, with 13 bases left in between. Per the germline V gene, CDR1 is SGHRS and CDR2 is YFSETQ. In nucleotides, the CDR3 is TGCGCCAGCAGCAGTACCCCGGGCCGCAATCAGCCCCAGCATTTT. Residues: CASSSTPGRNQPQHF.

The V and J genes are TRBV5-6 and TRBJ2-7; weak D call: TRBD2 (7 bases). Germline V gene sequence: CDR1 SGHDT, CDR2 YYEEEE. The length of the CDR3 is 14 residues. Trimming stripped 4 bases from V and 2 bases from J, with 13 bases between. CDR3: CASSPGGHPYEQYF. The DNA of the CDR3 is TGTGCCAGCAGCCCCGGGGGGCACCCCTACGAGCAGTACTTC.

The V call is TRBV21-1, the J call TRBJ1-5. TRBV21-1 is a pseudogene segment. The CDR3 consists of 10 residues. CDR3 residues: CAWRDQPQHF. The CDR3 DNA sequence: TGTGCCTGGAGGGACCAGCCCCAGCATTTT.

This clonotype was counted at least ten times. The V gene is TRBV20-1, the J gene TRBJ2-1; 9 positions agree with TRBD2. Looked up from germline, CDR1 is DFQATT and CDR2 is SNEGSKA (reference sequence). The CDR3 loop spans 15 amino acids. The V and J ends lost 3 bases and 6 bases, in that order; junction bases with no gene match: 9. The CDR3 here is CSARGLAGIPNEQFF. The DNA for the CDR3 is TGCAGTGCTAGGGGGCTAGCGGGAATCCCCAATGAGCAGTTCTTC.

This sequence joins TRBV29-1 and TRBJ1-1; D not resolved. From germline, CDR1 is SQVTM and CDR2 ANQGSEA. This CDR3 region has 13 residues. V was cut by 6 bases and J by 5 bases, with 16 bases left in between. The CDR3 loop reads CSVKTRLVTEAFF. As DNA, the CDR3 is TGCAGCGTAAAGACCCGATTGGTGACTGAAGCTTTCTTT.

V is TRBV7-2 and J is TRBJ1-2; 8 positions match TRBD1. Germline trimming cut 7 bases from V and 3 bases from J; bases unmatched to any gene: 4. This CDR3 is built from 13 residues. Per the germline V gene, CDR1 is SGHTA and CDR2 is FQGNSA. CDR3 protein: CASTPTGDYGYTF. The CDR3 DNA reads TGTGCCAGCACCCCGACAGGGGACTATGGCTACACCTTC.

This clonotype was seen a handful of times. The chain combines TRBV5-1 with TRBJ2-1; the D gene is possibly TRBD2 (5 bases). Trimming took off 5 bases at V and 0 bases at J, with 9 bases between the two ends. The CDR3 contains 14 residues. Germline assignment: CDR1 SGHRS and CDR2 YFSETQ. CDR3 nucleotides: TGCGCCAGCAGTGTAGCGCTCTCCTACAATGAGCAGTTCTTC. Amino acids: CASSVALSYNEQFF.

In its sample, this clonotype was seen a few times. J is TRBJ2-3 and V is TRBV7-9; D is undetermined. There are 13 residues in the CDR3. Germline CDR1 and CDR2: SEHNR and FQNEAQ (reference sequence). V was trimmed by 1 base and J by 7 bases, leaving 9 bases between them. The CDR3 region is CASSLVRFHTQYF. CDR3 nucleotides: TGTGCCAGCAGCTTAGTAAGATTCCATACGCAGTATTTT.

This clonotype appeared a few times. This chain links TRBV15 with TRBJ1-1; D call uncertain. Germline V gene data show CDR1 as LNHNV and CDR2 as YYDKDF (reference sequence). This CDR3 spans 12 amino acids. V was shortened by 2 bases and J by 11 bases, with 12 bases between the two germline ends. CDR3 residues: CATSRRGQNAFF. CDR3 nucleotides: TGTGCCACCAGCAGACGCGGGCAGAACGCTTTCTTT.

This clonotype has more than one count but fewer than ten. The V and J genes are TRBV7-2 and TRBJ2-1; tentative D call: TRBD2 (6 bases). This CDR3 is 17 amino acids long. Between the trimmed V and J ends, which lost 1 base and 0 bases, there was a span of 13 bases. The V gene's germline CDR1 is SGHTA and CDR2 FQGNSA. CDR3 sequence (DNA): TGTGCCAGCAGCTTAGTGCGGGGCCAGAGCTCCTACAATGAGCAGTTCTTC. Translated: CASSLVRGQSSYNEQFF.